The next 30 T cell receptor beta chains were all read from a single sample in a study of molecular identifiers for immune sequencing clone quantification. TCRdb used MiXCR to reprocess the PCR reads, holding one entry per CDR3 protein. The table lists tens of thousands of distinct CDR3 sequences, around 20% of them singletons. Sequencing was performed on naive CD8+ T cells from blood, with Jurkat cell RNA spiked in. Subset indicated: FACS-sorted CD8+CD4-CCR7+CD45RA+ naive T cells. These receptors all come from a human donor in good health. Some libraries in this study had Jurkat cell RNA spiked in.

This clonotype has at least ten counts. The V and J genes are TRBV7-6 and TRBJ1-1; D unresolved. V shed 8 bases and J shed 5 bases, with 21 bases lying between them. The germline V gene has CDR1 SGHVS and CDR2 FNYEAQ. This CDR3 region has 15 residues. The CDR3 region has the DNA TGTGCCAGCGCTCCGGGCCACGTCCAATGGACTGAAGCTTTCTTT. Encoded protein: CASAPGHVQWTEAFF.

This clonotype showed up many times. This sequence joins TRBV6-2 or TRBV6-3 and TRBJ1-1, with a possible D match to TRBD1 (5 bases). CDR3 length: 14 residues. Germline assignment: CDR1 MNHEY and CDR2 SVGEGT. V lost 4 bases and J lost 5, with 14 bases in between. CDR3: CASSLSTGGTEAFF. The DNA for the CDR3 is TGTGCCAGCAGTTTATCCACAGGAGGAACTGAAGCTTTCTTT.

The chain is built from TRBV27 and TRBJ2-5; 13 bases match TRBD2. The CDR3 has 16 residues. The V gene end was trimmed by 4 bases and the J gene end by 4 bases; junction bases not matched to a gene: 6. Germline lookup yields CDR1 MNHEY and CDR2 SMNVEV (reference sequence). CDR3 sequence reads: CASSSGLAGVAETQYF. CDR3 nucleotides: TGTGCCAGCAGTTCAGGACTAGCGGGGGTTGCAGAGACCCAGTACTTC.

This chain uses TRBV24-1 with TRBJ1-1, with D possibly being TRBD1 (6 bases). Trimming left V 7 bases short and J 2 bases short, with 7 bases between. Germline CDR1 and CDR2: KGHDR and SFDVKD. The CDR3 contains 12 residues. CDR3 amino acids: CATRDSNTEAFF. The CDR3 DNA is TGTGCCACCAGGGACAGCAACACTGAAGCTTTCTTT.

This chain joins TRBV11-2 and TRBJ1-1; D is perhaps TRBD1 (6 bases). Trimming left V 1 base short and J 6 bases short, with 15 bases between. The CDR3 extends over 15 amino acids. Per germline, CDR1 SGHAT and CDR2 FQNNGV. CDR3 in DNA: TGTGCCAGCAGCTTAGTAACAGGGTCGGACGCTGAAGCTTTCTTT. It encodes CASSLVTGSDAEAFF.

Turning to this clonotype: A single base separates this from a much larger clone, so it may be a read error. This rearrangement joins TRBV5-3 to TRBJ2-7, with D uncertain. TRBV5-3 has ORF status, its function being uncertain. CDR3 length: 16 amino acids. CDR3 nucleotide sequence: TGTGCCAGCAGCTTGAGTAATCTGGCGCTTACCTACGAGCAGTACTTC. Translating it yields CASSLSNLALTYEQYF.

This clonotype was recorded only once. A much larger clone lies one base from this, so it may be a read error. The chain combines TRBV19 with TRBJ2-3; perhaps D is TRBD1 or TRBD2 (5 bases each). Germline V gene lookup returns CDR1 LNHDA and CDR2 SQIVND (reference sequence). The CDR3 is 15 amino acids. The CDR3 sequence is CTSSIGYGTSQAQYF. CDR3 sequence (DNA): TGTACCAGTAGTATCGGGTATGGGACGTCCCAGGCGCAGTATTTT.

There are many counts of this clonotype. This chain joins TRBV29-1 and TRBJ1-5, with TRBD1 matching over 8 bases. The CDR3 extends over 14 amino acids. The germline V gene has CDR1 SQVTM and CDR2 ANQGSEA. Trimming removed 7 bases from V and 0 bases from J; junction bases left unmatched: 5. In DNA form, the CDR3 reads TGCAGCGCCCGACAGGGGAATAGCAATCAGCCCCAGCATTTT. Translation: CSARQGNSNQPQHF.

The chain recombines TRBV11-2 with TRBJ2-5; perhaps TRBD1 as D (6 bases). This CDR3 has 15 amino acids. Trimming removed 3 bases from V and 3 bases from J, with 14 bases in between. In germline, CDR1 is SGHAT, CDR2 FQNNGV. The CDR3 spells CASSFRPGAKETQYF. The CDR3 coding sequence is TGTGCCAGCAGCTTTCGCCCAGGGGCGAAAGAGACCCAGTACTTC.

This clonotype was detected many times. The rearrangement links TRBV5-4 to TRBJ2-3; 7 bases line up with TRBD1. Looked up from germline, CDR1 is SGHNT and CDR2 is YYREEE (reference sequence). This CDR3 comprises 14 residues. Unmatched junction bases numbered 7, after V lost 6 bases and J lost 3 bases. CDR3: CASKGTVETDTQYF. CDR3 DNA sequence: TGTGCCAGCAAGGGGACAGTAGAAACAGATACGCAGTATTTT.

This chain uses TRBV7-2 with TRBJ1-3; possibly TRBD1 for D (5 bases). The V gene lost 8 bases and the J gene lost 0 bases, with 14 bases spanning the gap. CDR1 and CDR2 from the germline V gene are SGHTA and FQGNSA. CDR3 size: 15 residues. CDR3 loop: CASGVGGGSGNTIYF. The CDR3 DNA reads TGTGCCAGCGGCGTGGGGGGAGGCTCTGGAAACACCATATATTTT.

There are many counts of this clonotype. The chain employs TRBV4-3 and TRBJ2-3; possible D gene TRBD2, 7 bases. Germline V gene lookup returns CDR1 LGHNA and CDR2 YSLEER. Trimming cost V 7 bases and J 0 bases, with 23 bases left between them. The CDR3 length is 18 residues. The CDR3, as DNA: TGCGCCAGCACTCCTGAAGGGGGGGCGGGGGACAGCACAGATACGCAGTATTTT. Translated: CASTPEGGAGDSTDTQYF.

This clonotype was seen at least ten times. The J gene is TRBJ2-3, the V gene TRBV4-1; 9 positions agree with TRBD2. The ends lost 1 base at V and 6 bases at J; junction bases unmatched: 8. The CDR3 contains 16 residues. Germline CDR1 reads MGHRA; CDR2 reads YSYEKL. DNA for the CDR3: TGCGCCAGCAGCCAAGTAGGCGGGGGGGCAGTGGATACGCAGTATTTT. Protein product: CASSQVGGGAVDTQYF.

Concerning this clonotype itself: A clone one base away is much larger, so this may be a read error. This sequence joins TRBV19 and TRBJ2-2; D uncertain. This CDR3 has 13 amino acids. Per germline, CDR1 LNHDA and CDR2 SQIVND (reference sequence). The DNA of the CDR3 is TGTACCAGTAGTATTGGATACACCGGGGAGCTGTTTTTT. Translation: CTSSIGYTGELFF.

This chain joins TRBV19 and TRBJ2-1; D call uncertain. V was pared by 1 base and J by 4 bases, with 5 bases between. This CDR3 has 13 amino acids. Germline-derived CDR1 and CDR2 are LNHDA and SQIVND (reference sequence). This CDR3 is CASSIGLYNEQFF. CDR3 coding DNA: TGTGCCAGTAGTATAGGGCTTTACAATGAGCAGTTCTTC.

This clonotype was seen a few times. The rearrangement links TRBV20-1 to TRBJ1-1; unclear D gene. In germline, CDR1 is DFQATT, CDR2 SNEGSKA (reference sequence). The CDR3 is 11 residues long. V lost 0 bases and J lost 8, with 7 bases in between. The CDR3 region has the DNA TGCAGTGCTAGAGATTTCAGGGAAGCTTTCTTT. This gives the protein CSARDFREAFF.

About this clonotype itself: A read error may be the cause here, since a much bigger clone is one base away. The chain couples TRBV28 to TRBJ2-7; D is undetermined. Germline V gene sequence: CDR1 MDHEN, CDR2 SYDVKM. The CDR3 sequence is 13 residues long. The CDR3 here is CANSLRYLEEQYF. The CDR3 nucleotides are TGTGCCAACAGTTTAAGGTATCTGGAGGAGCAGTACTTC.

This clonotype was counted ten times or more. This chain joins TRBV6-6 and TRBJ2-3; D is unresolved. The length of the CDR3 is 17 residues. V was shortened by 2 bases and J by 0 bases, with 15 bases between the two germline ends. Germline V CDR1 and CDR2: MNHNY, SVGAGI (reference sequence). The CDR3 nucleotides read TGTGCCAGCAGTTACATCGGCCTAACCCCCAGCACAGATACGCAGTATTTT. Its protein is CASSYIGLTPSTDTQYF.

Ten or more counts support this clonotype. The chain combines TRBV6-2 or TRBV6-3 with TRBJ1-5; 9 bases map to TRBD1. The CDR3 length is 19 residues. In germline, CDR1 is MNHEY, CDR2 SVGEGT. V shed 2 bases and J 0 bases; nucleotides not matched to a gene: 11. The CDR3 DNA is TGTGCCAGCAGTTACCGGACAGGGGACCGGATCCTTAGCAATCAGCCCCAGCATTTT. This translates into CASSYRTGDRILSNQPQHF.

This clonotype was counted a few times. This rearrangement joins TRBV4-2 to TRBJ1-2, with TRBD1 identical over 8 bases. Germline V gene sequence: CDR1 LGHNA, CDR2 YNFKEQ. V lost 1 base and J lost 5; bases outside the gene matches: 18. The CDR3 runs 19 residues. The CDR3 is CASSQVSPGPRTGFYGYTF. CDR3 sequence (DNA): TGTGCCAGCAGCCAAGTATCCCCAGGCCCTCGGACAGGGTTTTATGGCTACACCTTC.

This clonotype showed up just a few times. This could be a read error, since a much larger clone is one nucleotide away. CDR3 DNA sequence: TGTGCCAGCAGCCAGGCGGGAGGTACCTACGAGCAGTGCTTC. Its protein is CASSQAGGTYEQCF. The V gene is TRBV3-1, the J gene TRBJ2-7; 8 bases map to TRBD2. Germline V gives CDR1 LGHDT, CDR2 YNNKEL (reference sequence). The CDR3 length is 14 residues.

This clonotype showed up many times. V is TRBV20-1 and J is TRBJ2-2; 8 positions match TRBD2. Germline CDR1 reads DFQATT; CDR2 reads SNEGSKA (reference sequence). V dropped 3 bases and J dropped 1; count of bases not matched to a gene: 1. The CDR3 extends over 14 amino acids. In nucleotides, the CDR3 is TGCAGTGCTAGCGGGAGGGTGAACACCGGGGAGCTGTTTTTT. Protein product: CSASGRVNTGELFF.

This chain links TRBV9 with TRBJ2-1, with 15 bases aligning to TRBD2. The V gene's germline CDR1 is SGDLS and CDR2 YYNGEE. V was pared by 0 bases and J by 0 bases, with 7 bases of the junction left unmatched. This CDR3 has 20 amino acids. The CDR3 nucleotides are TGTGCCAGCAGCGTAGCTACGGGACTAGCGGGGGGCAGCTCCTACAATGAGCAGTTCTTC. Amino acid sequence: CASSVATGLAGGSSYNEQFF.

This clonotype was observed many times. The chain carries TRBV6-5 and TRBJ2-7, with D maybe TRBD1 (6 bases). CDR1 is MNHEY and CDR2 is SVGAGI in the germline V gene. The CDR3 consists of 15 residues. The V end was cut by 5 bases, the J end by 2 bases, with 16 bases between. CDR3: CASSRDTNTAYEQYF. The CDR3 DNA is TGTGCCAGCAGTCGGGACACGAACACCGCCTACGAGCAGTACTTC.

This clonotype appeared many times. This chain links TRBV27 with TRBJ2-1; a weak D match, TRBD1 (6 bases). Per the germline V gene, CDR1 is MNHEY and CDR2 is SMNVEV (reference sequence). Trimming shortened V by 6 bases and J by 12 bases, and 15 bases separated the two germline ends. The CDR3 totals 12 residues. The CDR3 reads CASRGAWGRQFF. For the CDR3, the DNA is TGTGCCAGCAGGGGGGCTTGGGGCCGGCAGTTCTTC.

This clonotype was seen ten or more times. In nucleotides, the CDR3 is TGTGCCAGCAGCTTAGGACAGGGGAACTACAATGAGCAGTTCTTC. It specifies CASSLGQGNYNEQFF. The chain recombines TRBV7-9 with TRBJ2-1; 8 bases are shared with TRBD1. This CDR3 region has 15 residues. CDR1 and CDR2 (germline): SEHNR, FQNEAQ (reference sequence). J lost 3 bases, V lost 1 base, and 2 bases had no gene match.

Many counts were recorded for this clonotype. The J gene is TRBJ2-5, the V gene TRBV5-4, with 8 bases fitting TRBD1. Per the germline V gene, CDR1 is SGHNT and CDR2 is YYREEE (reference sequence). CDR3 length: 16 residues. V lost 0 bases to trimming and J lost 5 bases; unmatched junction nucleotides: 9. The CDR3 nucleotides are TGTGCCAGCAGCTTGGGGGCGGCAGGGGGCCTGGAGACCCAGTACTTC. Its protein product is CASSLGAAGGLETQYF.

The V and J genes are TRBV7-9 and TRBJ2-3, with 11 bases fitting TRBD2. With V trimmed by 5 bases and J by 6 bases, 7 bases remained unmatched. CDR1 is SEHNR and CDR2 is FQNEAQ in the germline V gene (reference sequence). The CDR3 has 15 amino acids. The CDR3 loop is CASSRLSGRVDTQYF. The CDR3 nucleotides read TGTGCCAGCAGCCGCCTTAGCGGGAGGGTTGATACGCAGTATTTT.

On this clonotype itself: This may arise from a read error, as a much more abundant clone is one base away. The V gene is TRBV20-1, the J gene TRBJ2-7, with no clear D. Germline V gene lookup returns CDR1 DFQATT and CDR2 SNEGSKA (reference sequence). The CDR3 has 12 amino acids. The CDR3 spells CSARDQGYERYF. The CDR3 DNA sequence: TGCAGTGCTAGAGATCAAGGTTACGAGCGGTACTTC.

V and J are TRBV4-1 and TRBJ1-2, with a possible D match to TRBD1 (5 bases). Per germline, CDR1 MGHRA and CDR2 YSYEKL. The V and J ends lost 1 base and 4 bases respectively, with 25 bases between them. There are 19 residues in the CDR3. In DNA, the CDR3 is TGCGCCAGCAGCCAAGCGGTTCCATTCTTGCGTGTGGGGACCTATGGCTACACCTTC. Protein sequence: CASSQAVPFLRVGTYGYTF.